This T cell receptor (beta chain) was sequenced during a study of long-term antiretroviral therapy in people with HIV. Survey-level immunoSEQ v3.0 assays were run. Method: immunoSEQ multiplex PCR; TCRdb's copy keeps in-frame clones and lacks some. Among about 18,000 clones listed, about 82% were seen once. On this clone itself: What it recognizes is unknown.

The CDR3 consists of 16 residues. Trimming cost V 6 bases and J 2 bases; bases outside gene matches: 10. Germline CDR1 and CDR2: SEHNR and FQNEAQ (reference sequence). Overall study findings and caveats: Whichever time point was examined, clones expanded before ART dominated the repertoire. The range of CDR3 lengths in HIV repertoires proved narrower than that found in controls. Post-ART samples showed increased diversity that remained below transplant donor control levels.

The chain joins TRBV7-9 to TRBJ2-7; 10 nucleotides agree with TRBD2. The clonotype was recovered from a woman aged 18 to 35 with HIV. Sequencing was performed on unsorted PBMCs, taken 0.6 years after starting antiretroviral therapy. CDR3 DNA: TGTGCCAGCAGGCCCGGACTAGCGGCCGTCGCCTACGAGCAGTACTTC. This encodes CASRPGLAAVAYEQYF.